Sequencing of this T cell receptor beta chain was carried out in a study of T cell responses to AZD1222 COVID-19 vaccine. Study overall: Pooling of second doses given at about 4 or about 12 weeks was done.

With respect to this clone: As yet, its antigen is unknown.

General study points: The span of vaccine-associated CD4 TCRs extended across spike, with dominance at 160-218 and 743-854.

Using immunoSEQ multiplex PCR, the repertoire was profiled, and TCRdb retains in-frame clones only, with some absent. The table shows around 120,000 clones, with about 89% occurring only once. Germline V gene data show CDR1 as GTSNPN and CDR2 as SVGIG (reference sequence). This CDR3 has 11 residues. V lost 0 bases, J lost 4 bases, and 3 bases lay in between. The receptor was derived from an adult in good health. The chain has TRBV30 and TRBJ2-5; D not resolved. The source material was peripheral blood, sampled on day 0 of AZD1222 vaccination. The CDR3 loop is CAWSVSETQYF. The CDR3 DNA is TGTGCCTGGAGTGTGTCAGAGACCCAGTACTTC.